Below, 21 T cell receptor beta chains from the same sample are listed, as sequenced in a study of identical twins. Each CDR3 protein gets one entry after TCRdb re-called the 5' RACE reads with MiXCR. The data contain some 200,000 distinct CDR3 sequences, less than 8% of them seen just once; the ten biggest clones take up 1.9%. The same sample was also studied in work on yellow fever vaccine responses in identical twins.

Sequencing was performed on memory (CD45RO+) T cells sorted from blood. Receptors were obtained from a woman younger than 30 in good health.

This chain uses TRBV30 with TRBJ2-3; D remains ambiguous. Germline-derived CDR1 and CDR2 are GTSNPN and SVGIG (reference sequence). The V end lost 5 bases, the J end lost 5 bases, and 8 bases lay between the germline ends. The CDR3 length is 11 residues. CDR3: CAWVQRDTQYF. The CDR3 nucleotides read TGTGCCTGGGTACAGAGAGATACGCAGTATTTT.

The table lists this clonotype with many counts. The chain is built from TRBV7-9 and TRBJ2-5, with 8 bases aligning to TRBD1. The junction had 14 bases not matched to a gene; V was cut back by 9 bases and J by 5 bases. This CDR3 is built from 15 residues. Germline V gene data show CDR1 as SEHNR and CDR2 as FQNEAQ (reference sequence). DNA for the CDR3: TGTGCCAGTTCCGGGACAGGAGCGGTCGGGGAGACCCAGTACTTC. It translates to CASSGTGAVGETQYF.

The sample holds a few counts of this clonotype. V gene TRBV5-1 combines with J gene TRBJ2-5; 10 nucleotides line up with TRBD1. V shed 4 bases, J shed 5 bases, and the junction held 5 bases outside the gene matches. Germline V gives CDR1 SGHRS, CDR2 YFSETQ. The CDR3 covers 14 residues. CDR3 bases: TGCGCCAGCAGCCAGACAGGGGGCTGGGAGACCCAGTACTTC. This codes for CASSQTGGWETQYF.

The CDR3 bases are TGTGCCAGCAGCGTAGCCGGCAGGCCCAATACTAGCGGGAGGGGGACCGGGGAGCTGTTTTTT. Translated: CASSVAGRPNTSGRGTGELFF. V gene TRBV9 combines with J gene TRBJ2-2; 13 bases are shared with TRBD2. The V segment lost 0 bases and the J segment 5 bases; nucleotides outside the gene matches: 16. This CDR3 is 21 amino acids long. CDR1 is SGDLS, CDR2 YYNGEE, per germline.

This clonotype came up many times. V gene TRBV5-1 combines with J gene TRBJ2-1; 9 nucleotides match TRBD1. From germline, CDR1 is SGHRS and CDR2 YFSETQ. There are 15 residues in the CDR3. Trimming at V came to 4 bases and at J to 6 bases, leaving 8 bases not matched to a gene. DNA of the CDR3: TGCGCCAGCAGCGGGACAGGGATCCCCATCAATGAGCAGTTCTTC. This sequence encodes CASSGTGIPINEQFF.

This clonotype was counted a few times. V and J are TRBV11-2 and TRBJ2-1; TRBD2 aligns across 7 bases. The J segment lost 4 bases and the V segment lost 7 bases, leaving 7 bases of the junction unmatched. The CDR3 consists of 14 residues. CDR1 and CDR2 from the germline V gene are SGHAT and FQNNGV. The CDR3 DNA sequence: TGTGCCAGCAAGTTGGGGGGGGATTACAATGAGCAGTTCTTC. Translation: CASKLGGDYNEQFF. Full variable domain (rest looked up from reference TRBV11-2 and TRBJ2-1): EAGVAQSPRYKIIEKRQSVAFWCNPISGHATLYWYQQILGQGPKLLIQFQNNGVVDDSQLPKDRFSAERLKGVDSTLKIQPAKLEDSAVYLCASKLGGDYNEQFFGPGTRLTVL.

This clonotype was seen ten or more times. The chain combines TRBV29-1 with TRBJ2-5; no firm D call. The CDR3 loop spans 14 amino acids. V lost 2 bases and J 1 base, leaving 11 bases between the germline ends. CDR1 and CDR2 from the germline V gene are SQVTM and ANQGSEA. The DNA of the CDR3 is TGCAGCGTTGAACTAGTCCTGGGCCAAGAGACCCAGTACTTC. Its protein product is CSVELVLGQETQYF. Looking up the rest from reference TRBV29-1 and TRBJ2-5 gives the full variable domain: SAVISQKPSRDICQRGTSLTIQCQVDSQVTMMFWYRQQPGQSLTLIATANQGSEATYESGFVIDKFPISRPNLTFSTLTVSNMSPEDSSIYLCSVELVLGQETQYFGPGTRLLVL.

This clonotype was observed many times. The CDR3 DNA sequence: TGTGCCAGCAGCCGACTAGCGGGATATCAGAAATACGAGCAGTACTTC. This encodes CASSRLAGYQKYEQYF. This chain connects TRBV21-1 to TRBJ2-7; the D segment call TRBD2 is taken from the table without a DNA check. TRBV21-1 constitutes a pseudogene. This CDR3 region has 16 residues.

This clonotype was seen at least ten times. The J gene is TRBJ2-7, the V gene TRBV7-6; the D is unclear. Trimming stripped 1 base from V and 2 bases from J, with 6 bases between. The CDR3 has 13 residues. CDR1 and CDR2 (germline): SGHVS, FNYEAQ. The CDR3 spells CASSLVHTYEQYF. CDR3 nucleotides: TGTGCCAGCAGCTTAGTACATACCTACGAGCAGTACTTC.

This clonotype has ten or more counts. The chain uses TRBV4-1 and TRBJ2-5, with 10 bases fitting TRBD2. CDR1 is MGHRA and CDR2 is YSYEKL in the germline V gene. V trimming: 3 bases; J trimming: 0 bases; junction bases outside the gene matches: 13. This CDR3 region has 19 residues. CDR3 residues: CASSHPKELAGGNQETQYF. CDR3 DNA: TGCGCCAGCAGCCATCCAAAGGAGTTAGCGGGAGGCAACCAAGAGACCCAGTACTTC.

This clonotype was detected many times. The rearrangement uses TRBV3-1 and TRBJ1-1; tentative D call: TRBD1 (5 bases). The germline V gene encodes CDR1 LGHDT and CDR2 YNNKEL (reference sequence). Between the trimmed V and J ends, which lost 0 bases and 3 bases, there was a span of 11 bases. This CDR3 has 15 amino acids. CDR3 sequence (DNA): TGTGCCAGCAGCCAAGACGCAGGGCATTACACTGAAGCTTTCTTT. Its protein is CASSQDAGHYTEAFF.

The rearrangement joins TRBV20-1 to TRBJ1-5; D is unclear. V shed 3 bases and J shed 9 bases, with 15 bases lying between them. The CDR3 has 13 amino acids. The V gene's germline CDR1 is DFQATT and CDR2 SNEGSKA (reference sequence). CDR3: CSASGPRTGPQHF. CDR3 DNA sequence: TGCAGTGCTAGTGGGCCCCGAACTGGGCCCCAGCATTTT.

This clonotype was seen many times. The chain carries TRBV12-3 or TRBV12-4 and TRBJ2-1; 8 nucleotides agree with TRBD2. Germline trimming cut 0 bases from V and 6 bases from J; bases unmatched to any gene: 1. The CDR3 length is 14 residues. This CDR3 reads CASSLAAGVNEQFF. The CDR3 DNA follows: TGTGCCAGCAGTTTAGCAGCGGGGGTCAATGAGCAGTTCTTC.

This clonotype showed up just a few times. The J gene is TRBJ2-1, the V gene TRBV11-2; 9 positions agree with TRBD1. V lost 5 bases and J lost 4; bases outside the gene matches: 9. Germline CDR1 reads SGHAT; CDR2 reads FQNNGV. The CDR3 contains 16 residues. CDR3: CASSRSRGQGYNEQFF. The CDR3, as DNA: TGTGCCAGCAGCCGCAGCCGGGGACAGGGATACAATGAGCAGTTCTTC.

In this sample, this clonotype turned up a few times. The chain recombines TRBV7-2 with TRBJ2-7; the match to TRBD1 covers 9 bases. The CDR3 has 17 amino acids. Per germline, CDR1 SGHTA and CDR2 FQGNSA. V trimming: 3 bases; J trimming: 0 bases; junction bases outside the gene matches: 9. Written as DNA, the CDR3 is TGTGCCAGCAGCTTTCGCTCTCCGGGACAGGGCTCCTACGAGCAGTACTTC. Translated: CASSFRSPGQGSYEQYF.

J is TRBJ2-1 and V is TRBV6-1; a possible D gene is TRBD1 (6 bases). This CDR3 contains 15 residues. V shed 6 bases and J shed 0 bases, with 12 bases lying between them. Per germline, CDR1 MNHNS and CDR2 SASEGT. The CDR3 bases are TGTGCCAGCAGACCCCGGGACATCTCCTACAATGAGCAGTTCTTC. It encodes CASRPRDISYNEQFF.

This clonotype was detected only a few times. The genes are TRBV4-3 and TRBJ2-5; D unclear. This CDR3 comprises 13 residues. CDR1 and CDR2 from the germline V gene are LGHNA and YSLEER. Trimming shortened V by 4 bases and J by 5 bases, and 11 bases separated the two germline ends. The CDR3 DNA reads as TGCGCCAGCAGCCGCATCCCCGGGGAGACCCAGTACTTC. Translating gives CASSRIPGETQYF.

CDR3 sequence: CASSPRGSNTEAFF. For the CDR3, the DNA is TGTGCCAGCAGCCCCCGAGGCTCCAACACTGAAGCTTTCTTT. The chain is built from TRBV7-9 and TRBJ1-1, with unresolved D. The ends were cut back, 5 bases at V and 2 bases at J, with 12 bases in the middle. In germline, CDR1 is SEHNR, CDR2 FQNEAQ (reference sequence). This CDR3 contains 14 residues.

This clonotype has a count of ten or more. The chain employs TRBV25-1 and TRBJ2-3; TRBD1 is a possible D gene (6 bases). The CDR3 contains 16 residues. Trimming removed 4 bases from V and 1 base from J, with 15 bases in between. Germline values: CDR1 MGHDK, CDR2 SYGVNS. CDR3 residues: CASSANRGKGTDTQYF. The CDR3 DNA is TGTGCCAGCAGTGCGAATAGGGGGAAGGGCACAGATACGCAGTATTTT. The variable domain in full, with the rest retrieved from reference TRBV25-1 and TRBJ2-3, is EADIYQTPRYLVIGTGKKITLECSQTMGHDKMYWYQQDPGMELHLIHYSYGVNSTEKGDLSSESTVSRIRTEHFPLTLESARPSHTSQYLCASSANRGKGTDTQYFGPGTRLTVL.

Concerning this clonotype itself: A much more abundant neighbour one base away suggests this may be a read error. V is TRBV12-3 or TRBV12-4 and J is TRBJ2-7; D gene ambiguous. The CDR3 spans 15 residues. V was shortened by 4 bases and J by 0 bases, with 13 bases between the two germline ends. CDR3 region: CASSSELGSSYEQYF. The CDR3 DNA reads TGTGCCAGCAGTTCCGAGCTGGGAAGCTCCTACGAGCAGTACTTC.

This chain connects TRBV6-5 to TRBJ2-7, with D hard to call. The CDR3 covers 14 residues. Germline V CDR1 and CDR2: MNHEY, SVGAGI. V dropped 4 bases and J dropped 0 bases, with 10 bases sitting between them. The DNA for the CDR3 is TGTGCCAGCAGTTTCCGGGCAGCCTCCTACGAGCAGTACTTC. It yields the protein CASSFRAASYEQYF.